Following are 6 T cell receptor beta chains from one sample sequenced in a study of OX40 agonist ivuxolimab in advanced cancers. The table came from immunoSEQ multiplex PCR; TCRdb's copy has only in-frame clones and leaves some out. This sample yields under 95,000 clones, of which more than 80% are seen a single time; approximately 2.6% belongs to the top ten. The sequences come from CD4+ or CD8+ T cells sorted from blood, collected in a trial of the OX40 agonist ivuxolimab. These receptors originate from an adult with an advanced solid tumor such as melanoma, head and neck, liver or kidney cancer.

V and J are TRBV6-5 and TRBJ1-5, with D tentatively TRBD1 (6 bases). The CDR3 totals 15 residues. CDR1 and CDR2 from the germline V gene are MNHEY and SVGAGI. The V end was cut by 6 bases, the J end by 3 bases, with 15 bases between. The chain's CDR3 is CASSLDRSHNQPQHF. The CDR3 nucleotides are TGTGCCAGCAGCCTGGACAGAAGTCACAATCAGCCCCAGCATTTT.

This clone occurred once. This chain links TRBV10-3 with TRBJ1-1, with unresolved D. The ends were cut back, 3 bases at V and 3 bases at J, with 2 bases in the middle. The CDR3 loop spans 11 amino acids. Germline V CDR1 and CDR2: ENHRY, SYGVKD. The CDR3 here is CAISEYTEAFF. CDR3 DNA: TGTGCCATCAGTGAATACACTGAAGCTTTCTTT.

The chain links TRBV13 to TRBJ2-1, with TRBD2 identical over 16 bases. The CDR3 runs 15 residues. Germline-derived CDR1 and CDR2 are PRHDT and FYEKMQ (reference sequence). V lost 9 bases to trimming and J lost 10 bases; unmatched junction nucleotides: 9. The CDR3 sequence: CASSFLGLAGGEQFF. For the CDR3, the DNA is TGTGCCAGTTCCTTTTTGGGACTAGCGGGGGGGGAGCAGTTCTTC.

This chain connects TRBV11-2 to TRBJ2-1; 9 bases fit TRBD1. This CDR3 has 13 amino acids. V lost 6 bases, J lost 9 bases, and 6 bases stayed unmatched. Germline V gives CDR1 SGHAT, CDR2 FQNNGV. The CDR3 region is CASSSTGGTEQFF. DNA for the CDR3: TGTGCCAGCAGTTCAACAGGGGGCACTGAGCAGTTCTTC. The full variable domain, completed using reference TRBV11-2 and TRBJ2-1, is EAGVAQSPRYKIIEKRQSVAFWCNPISGHATLYWYQQILGQGPKLLIQFQNNGVVDDSQLPKDRFSAERLKGVDSTLKIQPAKLEDSAVYLCASSSTGGTEQFFGPGTRLTVL.

This sequence joins TRBV27 and TRBJ1-6, with unresolved D. The V gene's germline CDR1 is MNHEY and CDR2 SMNVEV (reference sequence). The CDR3 sequence is 16 residues long. Trimming shortened V by 0 bases and J by 7 bases, and 13 bases separated the two germline ends. In nucleotides, the CDR3 is TGTGCCAGCAGTTTATCGGATCTAGGAAGGAATTCACCCCTCCACTTT. Its translation: CASSLSDLGRNSPLHF.

This chain connects TRBV7-3 to TRBJ2-1; D may correspond to TRBD1 or TRBD2 (5 bases each). Per germline, CDR1 SGHTA and CDR2 FQGTGA. Trimming took off 4 bases at V and 1 base at J, with 11 bases between the two ends. The CDR3 is made up of 15 amino acids. The CDR3 DNA reads TGTGCCAGCAGCTCTGGGGGTGAATCCTACAATGAGCAGTTCTTC. This codes for CASSSGGESYNEQFF.